The 27 T cell receptor beta chains below all came from one sample that was sequenced in a study of control samples from healthy donors and cancer patients. The repertoire was sequenced with immunoSEQ multiplex PCR; TCRdb's copy has only in-frame clones and lacks some. The sample carries about 44,000 clones, about 89% recorded once. Sequencing was performed on PBMCs. These receptors were taken from a woman aged 60 to 75 with lung cancer.

This clone was detected once. The chain carries TRBV4-1 and TRBJ1-4; D unclear. The V and J ends lost 4 bases and 7 bases respectively, with 13 bases between them. The CDR3 has 14 amino acids. Germline assignment: CDR1 MGHRA and CDR2 YSYEKL. As DNA, the CDR3 is TGCGCCAGCAGCCTTGGAACAGTGTCTGAAAAACTGTTTTTT. Its protein product is CASSLGTVSEKLFF.

The chain recombines TRBV14 with TRBJ2-1, with 8 bases identical to TRBD2. From germline, CDR1 is SGHDN and CDR2 FVKESK. The length of the CDR3 is 13 residues. V lost 1 base to trimming and J lost 9 bases; unmatched junction nucleotides: 2. The CDR3 loop reads CASSQVSGSEQFF. The CDR3 DNA is TGTGCCAGCAGCCAAGTCAGCGGGAGTGAGCAGTTCTTC.

The chain recombines TRBV4-3 with TRBJ2-4; no clear D. This CDR3 is built from 14 residues. CDR1 is LGHNA, CDR2 YSLEER, per germline. V was clipped by 1 base and J by 7 bases, with 11 bases between them. For the CDR3, the DNA is TGCGCCAGCAGCCAAGGTCGAAGGGCCAACATTCAGTACTTC. It encodes CASSQGRRANIQYF.

This chain connects TRBV7-2 to TRBJ2-5; 10 nucleotides line up with TRBD2. Trimming removed 4 bases from V and 3 bases from J; junction bases left unmatched: 2. Germline V lookup: CDR1 SGHTA, CDR2 FQGNSA. The CDR3 totals 14 residues. Here the CDR3 DNA reads TGTGCCAGCAGCTCTAGCGGGAGAGAAGAGACCCAGTACTTC. This gives the protein CASSSSGREETQYF.

This chain links TRBV19 with TRBJ2-5; D is ambiguous. The V gene lost 5 bases and the J gene lost 1 base, with 11 bases spanning the gap. The CDR3 spans 14 residues. CDR1 is LNHDA, CDR2 SQIVND, per germline (reference sequence). The CDR3 bases are TGTGCCAGTAGTCGCGGACGGTTCCAAGAGACCCAGTACTTC. Its protein is CASSRGRFQETQYF.

The chain is built from TRBV19 and TRBJ2-2, with a possible D match to TRBD1 (5 bases). CDR3 size: 15 residues. Deletions cut 4 bases from V and 6 bases from J, with 15 bases between. Germline CDR1 is LNHDA and CDR2 is SQIVND (reference sequence). The CDR3 sequence: CASSKPGPRAGELFF. CDR3 nucleotide sequence: TGTGCCAGTAGTAAACCGGGCCCCAGGGCCGGGGAGCTGTTTTTT.

The chain employs TRBV18 and TRBJ2-7; TRBD1 is a possible D gene (8 bases). V was pared by 2 bases and J by 1 base, with 12 bases between. Per germline, CDR1 KGHSH and CDR2 LQKENI. The CDR3 extends over 15 amino acids. The CDR3 here is CASSPTGGESYEQYF. CDR3 nucleotide sequence: TGTGCCAGCTCACCAACAGGGGGGGAATCCTACGAGCAGTACTTC.

The CDR3 here is CASSLGSRTEETQYF. As DNA, the CDR3 is TGTGCCAGCAGCTTAGGGTCTAGGACGGAAGAGACCCAGTACTTC. The rearrangement uses TRBV7-2 and TRBJ2-5; D ambiguous. CDR1 and CDR2 (germline): SGHTA, FQGNSA. The length of the CDR3 is 15 residues. Trimming removed 1 base from V and 3 bases from J, with 12 bases in between.

V and J are TRBV15 and TRBJ2-7; 8 nucleotides match TRBD2. V shed 4 bases and J 7 bases; nucleotides not matched to a gene: 6. Germline lookup yields CDR1 LNHNV and CDR2 YYDKDF (reference sequence). The CDR3 extends over 13 amino acids. Written as DNA, the CDR3 is TGTGCCACCAGCAAGGCGGGAGGATGGGAGCAGTACTTC. Its protein is CATSKAGGWEQYF.

The V call is TRBV11-3, the J call TRBJ2-7, with TRBD1 identical over 9 bases. The CDR3 has 12 residues. Trimming removed 6 bases from V and 6 bases from J; junction bases left unmatched: 3. The germline V gene encodes CDR1 SGHNT and CDR2 YENEEA. The CDR3 nucleotides read TGTGCCAGCAGTGTGACAGGGGGCGAGCAGTACTTC. Its translation is CASSVTGGEQYF.

The genes are TRBV28 and TRBJ1-6; 8 bases line up with TRBD1. V lost 4 bases and J lost 7; bases outside the gene matches: 9. The CDR3 extends over 16 amino acids. Looked up from germline, CDR1 is MDHEN and CDR2 is SYDVKM. The DNA for the CDR3 is TGTGCCAGCAGTTCCCTCCAGGGGGCGAGAAATTCACCCCTCCACTTT. Amino acids: CASSSLQGARNSPLHF.

The chain links TRBV28 to TRBJ1-2; D gene ambiguous. Germline V gene sequence: CDR1 MDHEN, CDR2 SYDVKM. V lost 2 bases, J lost 7 bases, and 14 bases lay in between. This CDR3 is 14 amino acids long. CDR3: CASSLRTLLGGYTF. The CDR3 coding sequence is TGTGCCAGCAGTTTAAGGACCCTATTAGGTGGCTACACCTTC.

The rearrangement joins TRBV4-3 to TRBJ1-3; D ambiguous. Germline V CDR1 and CDR2: LGHNA, YSLEER. The CDR3 extends over 17 amino acids. The germline V and J ends were trimmed by 0 bases and 0 bases, with 12 bases remaining between them. CDR3: CASSQERGDYSGNTIYF. The CDR3, as DNA: TGCGCCAGCAGCCAAGAACGCGGAGATTACTCTGGAAACACCATATATTTT.

The chain is built from TRBV6-5 and TRBJ2-2, with D hard to call. The germline V gene encodes CDR1 MNHEY and CDR2 SVGAGI. V shed 6 bases and J shed 3 bases, with 5 bases lying between them. CDR3 length equals 12 residues. The CDR3 coding sequence is TGTGCCAGCAGCCCCTACACCGGGGAGCTGTTTTTT. Protein: CASSPYTGELFF.

In nucleotides, the CDR3 is TGTGCCAGCAGTTCCGGGAGCCAGGGCTACGAGCAGTACTTC. This encodes CASSSGSQGYEQYF. The chain links TRBV28 to TRBJ2-7, with a weak D call TRBD2 (6 bases). Trimming removed 4 bases from V and 3 bases from J, with 13 bases in between. The CDR3 covers 14 residues. The germline V gene encodes CDR1 MDHEN and CDR2 SYDVKM.

This clone was found a few times. The chain links TRBV7-6 to TRBJ1-1; 7 bases map to TRBD1. V dropped 5 bases and J dropped 1; count of bases not matched to a gene: 4. This CDR3 has 14 amino acids. Germline V gene data show CDR1 as SGHVS and CDR2 as FNYEAQ. In DNA form, the CDR3 reads TGTGCCAGCAGCCATGACAGGGAGAACACTGAAGCTTTCTTT. Translated: CASSHDRENTEAFF.

This clone was seen only once. The V gene is TRBV6-6, the J gene TRBJ2-3; no clear D. CDR1 is MNHNY and CDR2 is SVGAGI in the germline V gene (reference sequence). The CDR3 contains 12 residues. V lost 0 bases to trimming and J lost 6 bases, with 4 bases between them. The CDR3 sequence is CASSYSKDTQYF. Here the CDR3 DNA reads TGTGCCAGCAGTTACTCGAAGGATACGCAGTATTTT.

This clone was found once. This rearrangement joins TRBV5-1 to TRBJ1-1; D gene uncertain. The CDR3 extends over 15 amino acids. Trimming removed 3 bases at V and 2 bases at J, with 14 bases between. Germline assignment: CDR1 SGHRS and CDR2 YFSETQ. As DNA, the CDR3 is TGCGCCAGCAGCTCACCTCGTACGGACAACACTGAAGCTTTCTTT. Its translation is CASSSPRTDNTEAFF.

The chain links TRBV28 to TRBJ1-5; D unclear. This CDR3 contains 13 residues. Trimming left V 2 bases short and J 10 bases short, with 12 bases between. Germline assignment: CDR1 MDHEN and CDR2 SYDVKM. CDR3 bases: TGTGCCAGCAGTTTAGGCCTGACCCAACCCCAGCATTTT. Its translation: CASSLGLTQPQHF.

V gene TRBV12-3 or TRBV12-4 combines with J gene TRBJ2-7; 7 bases agree with TRBD1. The CDR3 length is 12 residues. With V trimmed by 5 bases and J by 6 bases, 4 bases remained unmatched. DNA for the CDR3: TGTGCCAGCAGTCGGACAGGCGGCGAGCAGTACTTC. Its protein product is CASSRTGGEQYF.

The V call is TRBV7-9, the J call TRBJ2-7; D may correspond to TRBD1 or TRBD2 (8 bases each). Looked up from germline, CDR1 is SEHNR and CDR2 is FQNEAQ (reference sequence). The CDR3 covers 18 residues. The V end lost 2 bases, the J end lost 3 bases, and 23 bases lay between the germline ends. The CDR3 is CASSLLQGAVGLVYEQYF. In DNA form, the CDR3 reads TGTGCCAGCAGCTTACTCCAGGGGGCGGTGGGACTAGTCTACGAGCAGTACTTC.

CDR3 coding DNA: TGTGCCAGCTCACCTACTAGCGATGAGCAGTTCTTC. It encodes CASSPTSDEQFF. V is TRBV18 and J is TRBJ2-1; 7 bases are shared with TRBD2. Per germline, CDR1 KGHSH and CDR2 LQKENI. V lost 3 bases and J lost 8; bases outside the gene matches: 1. The CDR3 has 12 amino acids.

The chain employs TRBV6-4 and TRBJ1-1; 7 positions agree with TRBD1. Germline-derived CDR1 and CDR2 are MRHNA and SNTAGT. This CDR3 is 13 amino acids long. The V segment lost 4 bases and the J segment 4 bases; nucleotides outside the gene matches: 3. DNA of the CDR3: TGTGCCAGCAGTGCTACAGGGGCCACTGAAGCTTTCTTT. Its translation is CASSATGATEAFF.

The rearrangement joins TRBV5-4 to TRBJ2-2; 8 bases match TRBD1. Per the germline V gene, CDR1 is SGHNT and CDR2 is YYREEE (reference sequence). V lost 3 bases, J lost 3 bases, and 10 bases stayed unmatched. This CDR3 spans 17 amino acids. The CDR3: CASSSPTGVGDTGELFF. CDR3 nucleotide sequence: TGTGCCAGCAGCTCTCCGACAGGGGTGGGCGACACCGGGGAGCTGTTTTTT.

This rearrangement joins TRBV28 to TRBJ1-6; D call uncertain. V was trimmed by 6 bases and J by 5 bases, leaving 5 bases between them. The CDR3 contains 12 residues. CDR1 and CDR2 (germline): MDHEN, SYDVKM. This CDR3 is CASSPDNSPLHF. CDR3 nucleotide sequence: TGTGCCAGCAGCCCCGATAATTCACCCCTCCACTTT.

V usage is TRBV9 and J usage is TRBJ2-1; TRBD2 matches 7 bases. Germline V gene sequence: CDR1 SGDLS, CDR2 YYNGEE. This CDR3 is 14 amino acids long. The V gene end was trimmed by 2 bases and the J gene end by 6 bases; junction bases not matched to a gene: 5. The chain's CDR3 is CASSVSGGSNEQFF. The CDR3 DNA reads as TGTGCCAGCAGCGTTTCGGGGGGATCCAATGAGCAGTTCTTC.

V gene TRBV2 combines with J gene TRBJ1-1; TRBD1 aligns across 7 bases. V dropped 8 bases and J dropped 5; count of bases not matched to a gene: 8. Germline loops: CDR1 SNHLY, CDR2 FYNNEI. The CDR3 has 13 amino acids. CDR3 sequence reads: CASGQVRRTEAFF. Here the CDR3 DNA reads TGTGCCAGCGGACAGGTTCGCAGAACTGAAGCTTTCTTT.